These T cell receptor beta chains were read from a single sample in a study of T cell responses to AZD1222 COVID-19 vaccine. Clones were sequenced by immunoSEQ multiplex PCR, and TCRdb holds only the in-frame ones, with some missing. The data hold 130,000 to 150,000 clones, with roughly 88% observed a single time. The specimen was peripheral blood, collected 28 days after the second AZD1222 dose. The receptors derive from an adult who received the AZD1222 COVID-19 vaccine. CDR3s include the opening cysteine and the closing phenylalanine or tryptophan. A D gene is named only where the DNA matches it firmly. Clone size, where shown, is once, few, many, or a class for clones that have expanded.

CSAWDNEQFF	TGCAGTGCTTGGGACAATGAGCAGTTCTTC	-	TRBJ2-1	TRBV20-1	-
CASSLQGGITEAFF	TGTGCCAGCAGCCTACAGGGCGGGATTACTGAAGCTTTCTTT	-	TRBJ1-1	TRBV3-1/TRBV3-2	once
CASSQDPRTGGNHEQYF	TGTGCCAGCAGCCAAGATCCTCGGACAGGGGGAAACCACGAGCAGTACTTC	TRBD1	TRBJ2-7	TRBV3-1/TRBV3-2	-
CASSGPRGHTNYGYTF	TGTGCCAGCAGCGGCCCCCGGGGGCACACTAACTATGGCTACACCTTC	-	TRBJ1-2	TRBV7-9	once
CASSPGTSGPDSYEQYF	TGTGCCAGCAGCCCGGGCACGTCAGGTCCAGACTCCTACGAGCAGTACTTC	-	TRBJ2-7	TRBV9	-
CASSLGLAGVGETQYF	TGCGCCAGCAGCTTGGGACTAGCGGGAGTGGGAGAGACCCAGTACTTC	TRBD2	TRBJ2-5	TRBV5-1	-
CAWGEKDGYTF	TGTGCCTGGGGCGAGAAGGACGGCTACACCTTC	-	TRBJ1-2	TRBV30	-
CASTGGVYGYTF	TGCGCCAGCACAGGGGGCGTATATGGCTACACCTTC	TRBD1	TRBJ1-2	TRBV5-1	few
CASSELAGFSYNEQFF	TGTGCCAGCAGCGAGTTAGCGGGATTCTCCTACAATGAGCAGTTCTTC	TRBD2	TRBJ2-1	TRBV9	-
CASSFTWDRGNQPQHF	TGTGCCAGCAGCTTCACGTGGGACAGGGGCAATCAGCCCCAGCATTTT	TRBD1	TRBJ1-5	TRBV5-5	-
CASSLDGPPSPLHF	TGTGCCAGCAGCTTAGACGGGCCGCCAAGTCCCCTCCACTTT	-	TRBJ1-6	TRBV11-2	-
CATSDFPSGAPLQSADTQYF	TGTGCCACCAGTGATTTCCCTAGCGGGGCACCTTTGCAGTCAGCAGATACGCAGTATTTT	TRBD2	TRBJ2-3	TRBV24-1	-
CASSLAATAGSDNSPLHF	TGCGCCAGCAGCTTGGCGGCGACTGCTGGGAGTGATAATTCACCCCTCCACTTT	-	TRBJ1-6	TRBV5-1	-
CASSVVTGSSEQYF	TGTGCCAGCAGCGTAGTTACAGGGAGCTCCGAGCAGTACTTC	-	TRBJ2-7	TRBV9	once
CASSLGARAFF	TGTGCCAGCAGCTTGGGGGCTCGGGCTTTCTTT	-	TRBJ1-1	TRBV5-8	-
CASTPTSPRQTQYF	TGTGCCAGCACTCCGACTAGCCCTCGACAGACCCAGTACTTC	TRBD2	TRBJ2-5	TRBV2	-
CASSLAGAGGNEQFF	TGTGCCAGCAGCTTAGCGGGGGCCGGTGGCAATGAGCAGTTCTTC	-	TRBJ2-1	TRBV11-3	-
CASSAGQGTDTQYF	TGTGCCAGCAGCGCGGGACAGGGTACAGATACGCAGTATTTT	TRBD1	TRBJ2-3	TRBV9	-
CASSPGPAGLGYTF	TGTGCCAGCAGCCCAGGGCCGGCGGGTTTAGGCTACACCTTC	-	TRBJ1-2	TRBV7-9	-
CASSHLFSYNEQFF	TGTGCCAGCAGCCACCTTTTCTCCTACAATGAGCAGTTCTTC	-	TRBJ2-1	TRBV14	-
CASSLGGGYTF	TGTGCCAGCAGCTTAGGGGGAGGCTACACCTTC	-	TRBJ1-2	TRBV11-2	-
CATSSNPHQPQHF	TGTGCCACCAGCTCCAACCCCCATCAGCCCCAGCATTTT	-	TRBJ1-5	TRBV15	-
CASSPPPNTEAFF	TGTGCCAGCAGTCCTCCCCCGAACACTGAAGCTTTCTTT	-	TRBJ1-1	TRBV12-3/TRBV12-4	-
CASSLQPTGGRDTQYF	TGTGCCAGCAGCTTGCAACCGACCGGGGGCCGGGATACGCAGTATTTT	-	TRBJ2-3	TRBV4-2	once
CSVEEQTSANTGELFF	TGCAGCGTTGAAGAGCAGACTAGCGCCAACACCGGGGAGCTGTTTTTT	TRBD2	TRBJ2-2	TRBV29-1	-
CASSLTGHGYTF	TGCGCCAGCAGCTTGACAGGTCATGGCTACACCTTC	-	TRBJ1-2	TRBV5-1	-
CASSPAMMNTEAFF	TGTGCCAGCTCACCAGCGATGATGAACACTGAAGCTTTCTTT	-	TRBJ1-1	TRBV18	once
CASSIFDRPNQPQHF	TGTGCCAGTAGTATCTTCGACAGGCCCAATCAGCCCCAGCATTTT	-	TRBJ1-5	TRBV19	-
CASITPPLTEAFF	TGTGCCAGCATCACTCCGCCGTTAACTGAAGCTTTCTTT	-	TRBJ1-1	TRBV3-1/TRBV3-2	-
CASSIEASPDTQYF	TGTGCCAGTAGTATAGAGGCCTCCCCAGATACGCAGTATTTT	-	TRBJ2-3	TRBV19	-
CASSYSGLAQETQYF	TGTGCCAGCAGTTACTCGGGGCTAGCTCAAGAGACCCAGTACTTC	-	TRBJ2-5	TRBV6-2/TRBV6-3	-
CASSRQGANGYTF	TGTGCCAGCAGCCGACAGGGGGCAAATGGCTACACCTTC	TRBD1	TRBJ1-2	TRBV6-5	-
CASRTMGQRAFF	TGTGCCAGCAGGACGATGGGGCAGCGAGCTTTCTTT	-	TRBJ1-1	TRBV2	-
CASEVFGSRDSNEKLFF	TGTGCCAGCGAAGTATTCGGGAGCCGGGACAGTAATGAAAAACTGTTTTTT	TRBD1	TRBJ1-4	TRBV2	-
CASSLDRRNLESQYF	TGTGCCAGCAGCTTAGATAGGAGGAACCTTGAGAGCCAGTACTTC	-	TRBJ2-5	TRBV7-9	-
CAISQGEGANTEAFF	TGTGCCATCAGCCAAGGGGAGGGGGCGAACACTGAAGCTTTCTTT	TRBD1	TRBJ1-1	TRBV10-3	-
CASSDPRGAHNEQFF	TGCGCCAGCAGCGACCCTAGGGGCGCCCACAATGAGCAGTTCTTC	-	TRBJ2-1	TRBV5-1	-
CASSLERDPSSGNTIYF	TGTGCCAGCAGCTTAGAACGAGACCCGTCCTCTGGAAACACCATATATTTT	-	TRBJ1-3	TRBV11-2	-
CASSGTGTENSPLHF	TGTGCCAGCAGCGGAACCGGGACAGAAAATTCACCCCTCCACTTT	TRBD1	TRBJ1-6	TRBV11-3	-
CASSPQFPNRREQYF	TGTGCCAGCAGCCCCCAGTTCCCCAACCGTCGCGAGCAGTACTTC	-	TRBJ2-7	TRBV9	-
CASSQIPGGPQETQYF	TGTGCCAGCAGCCAAATTCCGGGGGGGCCACAAGAGACCCAGTACTTC	TRBD2	TRBJ2-5	TRBV3-1/TRBV3-2	-
CASSLEDRKAFF	TGTGCCAGCAGCTTAGAGGACAGGAAAGCTTTCTTT	TRBD1	TRBJ1-1	TRBV7-9	-
CASSTTGSYFGAEAFF	TGTGCCAGCAGTACTACAGGGAGCTACTTTGGTGCTGAAGCTTTCTTT	-	TRBJ1-1	TRBV5-5	once
CASSPPTSGTSLITGELFF	TGTGCCAGCAGTCCCCCGACTAGCGGGACCAGCCTAATCACCGGGGAGCTGTTTTTT	TRBD2	TRBJ2-2	TRBV27	-
CASSPSGSYEQYF	TGCGCCAGCAGCCCTAGCGGGAGCTACGAGCAGTACTTC	TRBD2	TRBJ2-7	TRBV5-1	-
CASSLVGPFEQYF	TGTGCCAGCAGCTTGGTAGGTCCTTTCGAGCAGTACTTC	-	TRBJ2-7	TRBV5-4	once
CASALTLNYGYTF	TGTGCTAGTGCCCTCACTTTAAACTATGGCTACACCTTC	-	TRBJ1-2	TRBV12-5	-
CASSLGAPSYLSYSYNEQFF	TGTGCCAGCAGCTTGGGGGCGCCGTCTTACTTATCATACTCCTACAATGAGCAGTTCTTC	-	TRBJ2-1	TRBV7-6	-
CASSLGGLAYYEQYF	TGCGCCAGCAGCTTGGGGGGACTAGCGTACTACGAGCAGTACTTC	TRBD2	TRBJ2-7	TRBV5-1	-
CASSYAGRGPQETQYF	TGTGCCAGCAGTTACGCGGGGAGGGGCCCTCAAGAGACCCAGTACTTC	TRBD2	TRBJ2-5	TRBV6-5	-
CASSQRGSSYEQYF	TGTGCCAGCAGCCAAAGGGGGAGCTCCTACGAGCAGTACTTC	-	TRBJ2-7	TRBV4-2	-
CASSQTSPLEGPLVPLHF	TGCGCCAGCAGCCAAACCTCACCTCTGGAGGGCCCCCTCGTTCCCCTCCACTTT	-	TRBJ1-6	TRBV4-1	-
CASSGQGEQETQYF	TGTGCCAGCAGCGGACAGGGGGAACAAGAGACCCAGTACTTC	TRBD1	TRBJ2-5	TRBV9	-